This T cell receptor beta chain was retrieved from a study of T cells in Graves' hyperthyroidism and ophthalmopathy. Study-level background: Staff took peripheral blood when the initial diagnosis was made, before any treatment began.

Amplified TCR beta CDR3 regions derived from RNA transcripts. Initially, a first-round RT-PCR of the TCR CDR3 employed the HTBI primer set. TCRdb reprocessed the multiplex PCR reads with MiXCR, giving one entry per CDR3 protein. Of a few hundred thousand distinct CDR3 sequences in the sample, about a sixth are singletons; the top ten hold around an eighth. Hyperthyroidism of Graves' type that showed no ophthalmopathy progression within 18 months was stable. This CDR3 contains 14 residues. The V gene lost 0 bases and the J gene lost 6 bases, with 9 bases spanning the gap. CDR1 and CDR2 (germline): LGHNA, YSLEER.

The chain uses TRBV4-3 and TRBJ1-5; TRBD1 might be the D (5 bases). The sequence was obtained from a young woman with Graves' hyperthyroidism. The specimen sequenced was blood. The CDR3 nucleotides are TGCGCCAGCAGCCAAGATAGGGGTGGTCAGCCCCAGCATTTT. It yields the protein CASSQDRGGQPQHF.